This T cell receptor beta chain was obtained from a study of T-cell reconstitution after alpha-beta-depleted transplantation in children. This clonotype occurred once. TCRbeta library construction was performed incorporating unique molecular identifiers. TCRdb re-analysed the PCR reads in MiXCR, keeping a single row per CDR3 protein. The sample holds roughly 500,000 distinct CDR3 sequences, over 25% seen once. Germline CDR1 reads SNHLY; CDR2 reads FYNNEI. This CDR3 has 14 amino acids. V lost 7 bases to trimming and J lost 8 bases; unmatched junction nucleotides: 8. The TCR sequence derives from a human donor who donated a stem cell graft to a child with aplastic anemia. The gene calls are TRBV2 and TRBJ2-1, with 10 bases matching TRBD2. Sequenced here: PBMCs from the stem cell graft donor, sampled from the stem cell graft. The CDR3 DNA reads TGTGCCAGCATAAGCGGGAGGGGGATCTATGAGCAGTTCTTC. Translation: CASISGRGIYEQFF.